One and the same sample provided the 27 T cell receptor beta chains below, sequenced in a study of T cell repertoires in ileal Crohn's disease. The time point denotes: inflamed ileum from the surgical specimen. Clones were read by immunoSEQ multiplex PCR, and TCRdb kept only the in-frame ones, dropping some. The top ten clones hold approximately 11% of a sample with about 8,000 clones, around 85% of them seen once. The material sequenced was ileal tissue. All receptors come from an adult with Crohn's disease.

The rearrangement uses TRBV28 and TRBJ1-1; D might be TRBD1 (5 bases). Germline CDR1 is MDHEN and CDR2 is SYDVKM. V was cut by 2 bases and J by 10 bases, with 11 bases left in between. CDR3 length: 12 amino acids. The CDR3: CASSLRAGVAFF. CDR3 sequence (DNA): TGTGCCAGCAGTTTAAGGGCGGGGGTAGCTTTCTTT.

The chain has TRBV10-3 and TRBJ1-5; D perhaps matches TRBD1 (5 bases). The CDR3 sequence is 16 residues long. V lost 0 bases and J lost 2, with 11 bases in between. The germline CDR1 and CDR2 sequences are ENHRY and SYGVKD. The CDR3 DNA is TGTGCCATCAGTGAGTCGGCAAGGGGAGGCAATCAGCCCCAGCATTTT. It yields the protein CAISESARGGNQPQHF.

This clone was seen a handful of times. The rearrangement links TRBV7-2 to TRBJ2-2, with no clear D. CDR3 length: 15 amino acids. CDR1 and CDR2 from the germline V gene are SGHTA and FQGNSA. V shed 5 bases and J shed 4 bases, with 14 bases lying between them. The CDR3 nucleotides are TGTGCCAGCAGCAAAGAAATGGGGTTCACCGGGGAGCTGTTTTTT. Amino acids: CASSKEMGFTGELFF.

The chain combines TRBV29-1 with TRBJ2-7, with 12 bases identical to TRBD2. The CDR3 contains 16 residues. From germline, CDR1 is SQVTM and CDR2 ANQGSEA. Trimming cost V 6 bases and J 13 bases; bases outside gene matches: 22. The CDR3 region has the DNA TGCAGCGTGGGGGGGGCTAGCGGGAGGGCCGGTCGGGCCCTCTACTTC. Encoded protein: CSVGGASGRAGRALYF.

V usage is TRBV20-1 and J usage is TRBJ1-5; unclear D gene. Germline CDR1 and CDR2: DFQATT and SNEGSKA (reference sequence). V dropped 7 bases and J dropped 2 bases, with 6 bases sitting between them. The CDR3 is made up of 11 amino acids. CDR3 in DNA: TGCAGTGTATCAGGCAATCAGCCCCAGCATTTT. It codes for CSVSGNQPQHF.

The chain has TRBV7-2 and TRBJ2-2; 8 bases match TRBD2. The ends lost 2 bases at V and 4 bases at J; junction bases unmatched: 0. CDR1 and CDR2 from the germline V gene are SGHTA and FQGNSA. The CDR3 has 14 residues. This CDR3 is CASSLLAGTGELFF. Written as DNA, the CDR3 is TGTGCCAGCAGCTTACTAGCGGGCACCGGGGAGCTGTTTTTT.

The chain couples TRBV28 to TRBJ2-3; maybe TRBD1 (6 bases). V was clipped by 5 bases and J by 2 bases, with 14 bases between them. Germline V gene sequence: CDR1 MDHEN, CDR2 SYDVKM. This CDR3 comprises 15 residues. The DNA of the CDR3 is TGTGCCAGCAGTACCCGGACAGAGAACACAGATACGCAGTATTTT. It codes for CASSTRTENTDTQYF.

This clone is a singleton in its sample. The V and J genes are TRBV15 and TRBJ2-7, with D possibly being TRBD1 or TRBD2 (5 bases each). CDR3 length: 13 residues. Trimming left V 8 bases short and J 0 bases short, with 11 bases between. Germline V gene data show CDR1 as LNHNV and CDR2 as YYDKDF (reference sequence). The CDR3 spells CATRGASSYEQYF. In nucleotides, the CDR3 is TGTGCCACCCGAGGGGCGAGCTCCTACGAGCAGTACTTC.

CDR3 residues: CASSPREGGNTGELFF. CDR3 DNA sequence: TGTGCCAGCAGCCCAAGGGAGGGCGGCAACACCGGGGAGCTGTTTTTT. J is TRBJ2-2 and V is TRBV7-9, with 7 bases matching TRBD2. This CDR3 is built from 16 residues. Trimming at V came to 5 bases and at J to 2 bases, leaving 8 bases not matched to a gene. In germline, CDR1 is SEHNR, CDR2 FQNEAQ (reference sequence).

The CDR3 loop is CSANTDTQYF. The CDR3 DNA reads TGCAGTGCTAACACAGATACGCAGTATTTT. This chain uses TRBV20-1 with TRBJ2-3; D call uncertain. Germline CDR1 DFQATT, CDR2 SNEGSKA (reference sequence). The V gene lost 4 bases and the J gene lost 2 bases, with 1 base spanning the gap. The CDR3 spans 10 residues.

This chain joins TRBV5-5 and TRBJ2-7; D perhaps matches TRBD1 (5 bases). CDR1 is SGHKS, CDR2 YYEKEE, per germline (reference sequence). Trimming shortened V by 5 bases and J by 2 bases, and 14 bases separated the two germline ends. The CDR3 has 14 amino acids. CDR3 coding DNA: TGTGCCAGCAGTCCCCGGACATTTGCCTACGAGCAGTACTTC. Residues: CASSPRTFAYEQYF.

The chain is built from TRBV19 and TRBJ1-4; D is undetermined. Looked up from germline, CDR1 is LNHDA and CDR2 is SQIVND (reference sequence). Deletions cut 5 bases from V and 3 bases from J, with 13 bases between. CDR3 length: 15 residues. CDR3 in amino acids: CASSSRTDSNEKLFF. CDR3 DNA: TGTGCCAGTAGTTCACGGACCGATTCTAATGAAAAACTGTTTTTT.

This chain connects TRBV11-3 to TRBJ2-1, with TRBD2 identical over 8 bases. From germline, CDR1 is SGHNT and CDR2 YENEEA. The CDR3 sequence is 15 residues long. The V gene end was trimmed by 2 bases and the J gene end by 8 bases; junction bases not matched to a gene: 8. For the CDR3, the DNA is TGTGCCAGCAGCTTACGGGAAGCGGGAGCAGATGAGCAGTTCTTC. Translated, it gives CASSLREAGADEQFF.

In its sample, this clone was seen once. Here the CDR3 reads CASSTQGSQVQPQHF. Here the CDR3 DNA reads TGTGCCAGTAGTACCCAGGGCTCCCAGGTTCAGCCCCAGCATTTT. The rearrangement links TRBV19 to TRBJ1-5; the D gene is possibly TRBD1 (5 bases). The germline V and J ends were trimmed by 4 bases and 6 bases, with 16 bases remaining between them. The CDR3 is 15 residues long. Germline V gene data show CDR1 as LNHDA and CDR2 as SQIVND (reference sequence).

The chain is built from TRBV19 and TRBJ1-6; D unclear. This CDR3 has 13 amino acids. Per germline, CDR1 LNHDA and CDR2 SQIVND (reference sequence). Trimming pared 8 bases from V and 6 bases from J, leaving 11 bases between. In DNA, the CDR3 is TGTGCCAGTCGAATGCAGGTTAATTCACCCCTCCACTTT. It yields the protein CASRMQVNSPLHF.

The chain employs TRBV9 and TRBJ2-1; 9 bases align to TRBD2. V shed 3 bases and J 4 bases; nucleotides not matched to a gene: 8. Germline CDR1 SGDLS, CDR2 YYNGEE. The CDR3 has 16 residues. CDR3 bases: TGTGCCAGCAGCGCAAAACTAGCGGGCTCGTACAATGAGCAGTTCTTC. It codes for CASSAKLAGSYNEQFF.

The J gene is TRBJ1-1, the V gene TRBV6-4; the match to TRBD1 covers 7 bases. This CDR3 has 13 residues. V dropped 8 bases and J dropped 3; count of bases not matched to a gene: 6. Germline values: CDR1 MRHNA, CDR2 SNTAGT. The DNA for the CDR3 is TGTGCCAGCCGACAGGGTGGGGACACTGAAGCTTTCTTT. Its translation is CASRQGGDTEAFF.

V and J are TRBV2 and TRBJ2-2, with D possibly matching TRBD2 (5 bases). CDR1 and CDR2 from the germline V gene are SNHLY and FYNNEI. V was pared by 11 bases and J by 0 bases, with 13 bases between. CDR3 length: 14 amino acids. The CDR3 is CAASGSANTGELFF. Here the CDR3 DNA reads TGTGCCGCATCGGGAAGCGCGAACACCGGGGAGCTGTTTTTT.

The rearrangement links TRBV5-4 to TRBJ1-5, with D possibly being TRBD1 (5 bases). The CDR3 is 14 residues long. The V gene lost 2 bases and the J gene lost 0 bases, with 6 bases spanning the gap. The germline CDR1 and CDR2 sequences are SGHNT and YYREEE (reference sequence). The CDR3 sequence: CASSFTGSNQPQHF. Here the CDR3 DNA reads TGTGCCAGCAGCTTTACAGGTAGCAATCAGCCCCAGCATTTT.

The chain recombines TRBV5-4 with TRBJ1-2; D unclear. The germline V gene has CDR1 SGHNT and CDR2 YYREEE (reference sequence). Trimming shortened V by 6 bases and J by 4 bases, and 13 bases separated the two germline ends. The CDR3 contains 13 residues. In DNA form, the CDR3 reads TGTGCCAGCAAGGCCGGCGGAAGCTATGGCTACACCTTC. The encoded protein is CASKAGGSYGYTF.

This chain links TRBV21-1 with TRBJ1-1; TRBD1 is taken as the D call from the table, unchecked against the DNA. TRBV21-1 is a listed pseudogene. This CDR3 contains 12 residues. This chain's CDR3 is CASPDRYTEAFF. The CDR3 DNA reads as TGTGCCAGCCCGGACAGGTACACTGAAGCTTTCTTT.

The gene calls are TRBV15 and TRBJ1-4; D perhaps matches TRBD1 (5 bases). The germline V gene has CDR1 LNHNV and CDR2 YYDKDF (reference sequence). The ends were cut back, 3 bases at V and 7 bases at J, with 15 bases in the middle. The CDR3 is made up of 15 amino acids. The CDR3 protein is CATSSGGTLGEKLFF. The CDR3 DNA follows: TGTGCCACCAGCAGCGGCGGGACCCTGGGTGAAAAACTGTTTTTT.

The chain recombines TRBV11-2 with TRBJ1-1; D is undetermined. The V end was cut by 1 base, the J end by 3 bases, with 3 bases between. Germline CDR1 and CDR2: SGHAT and FQNNGV. This CDR3 has 12 residues. CDR3 nucleotides: TGTGCCAGCAGCTTAGTGGACACTGAAGCTTTCTTT. Protein sequence: CASSLVDTEAFF. Full variable domain (outside the CDR3, taken from reference TRBV11-2 and TRBJ1-1): EAGVAQSPRYKIIEKRQSVAFWCNPISGHATLYWYQQILGQGPKLLIQFQNNGVVDDSQLPKDRFSAERLKGVDSTLKIQPAKLEDSAVYLCASSLVDTEAFFGQGTRLTVV.

V and J are TRBV4-3 and TRBJ2-6, with no clear D. Trimming left V 2 bases short and J 0 bases short, with 5 bases between. The V gene's germline CDR1 is LGHNA and CDR2 YSLEER. The CDR3 has 15 amino acids. The CDR3 coding sequence is TGCGCCAGCAGCCAAACCTTCTCTGGGGCCAACGTCCTGACTTTC. Protein product: CASSQTFSGANVLTF.

The rearrangement links TRBV7-2 to TRBJ2-7; 9 nucleotides align to TRBD1. V lost 11 bases to trimming and J lost 2 bases; unmatched junction nucleotides: 10. This CDR3 is built from 14 residues. In germline, CDR1 is SGHTA, CDR2 FQGNSA. The CDR3 reads CAGGTGGSTYEQYF. CDR3 sequence (DNA): TGTGCCGGGGGAACAGGGGGCAGTACCTACGAGCAGTACTTC.

This sequence joins TRBV19 and TRBJ1-2; 8 bases line up with TRBD1. The CDR3 is 13 amino acids. V shed 5 bases and J 4 bases; nucleotides not matched to a gene: 3. Germline V lookup: CDR1 LNHDA, CDR2 SQIVND (reference sequence). DNA of the CDR3: TGTGCCAGTAGTGGACAGGGCAGCTATGGCTACACCTTC. Residues: CASSGQGSYGYTF.

This chain uses TRBV7-2 with TRBJ1-1, with 7 nucleotides matching TRBD1. CDR1 SGHTA and CDR2 FQGNSA come from the germline V gene. CDR3 length equals 13 residues. V lost 4 bases, J lost 1 base, and 0 bases stayed unmatched. The CDR3 here is CASSWTGNTEAFF. DNA of the CDR3: TGTGCCAGCAGCTGGACAGGGAACACTGAAGCTTTCTTT. The whole variable domain, remainder taken from reference TRBV7-2 and TRBJ1-1, is GAGVSQSPSNKVTEKGKDVELRCDPISGHTALYWYRQSLGQGLEFLIYFQGNSAPDKSGLPSDRFSAERTGGSVSTLTIQRTQQEDSAVYLCASSWTGNTEAFFGQGTRLTVV.